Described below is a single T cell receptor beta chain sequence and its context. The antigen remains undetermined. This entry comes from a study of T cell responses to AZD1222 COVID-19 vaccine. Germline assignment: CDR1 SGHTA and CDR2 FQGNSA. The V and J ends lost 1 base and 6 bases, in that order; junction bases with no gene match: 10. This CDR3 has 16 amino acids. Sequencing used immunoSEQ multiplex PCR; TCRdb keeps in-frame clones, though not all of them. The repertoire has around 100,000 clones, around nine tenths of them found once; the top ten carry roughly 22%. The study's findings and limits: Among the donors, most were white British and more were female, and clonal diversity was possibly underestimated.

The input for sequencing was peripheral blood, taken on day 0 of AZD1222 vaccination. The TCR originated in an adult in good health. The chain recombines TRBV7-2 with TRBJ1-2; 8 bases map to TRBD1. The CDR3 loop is CASSLGVQGAKDGYTF. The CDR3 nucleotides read TGTGCCAGCAGCTTAGGGGTTCAGGGGGCTAAGGATGGCTACACCTTC.